Below, one TCR beta chain is given with its context. Its target is not known. PCR primers comprised 60 Vbeta and 13 Jbeta primers. The assay was immunoSEQ multiplex PCR, and TCRdb's table has in-frame clones only and misses some. The profile shows some 170,000 clones, roughly 78% of them singletons. The source of the sample is a study of cytomegalovirus exposure and HLA in healthy donors. Overall study results and limits: The authors listed 150 to 200 TCR beta chains as cytomegalovirus-associated.

CDR3 length equals 13 residues. Trimming cost V 5 bases and J 3 bases, with 11 bases left between them. CDR1 MNHEY and CDR2 SVGAGI come from the germline V gene. This TCR derives from a man between 40 and 49 years old in good health and CMV-seronegative. V and J are TRBV6-5 and TRBJ2-7; D perhaps matches TRBD2 (6 bases). What was sequenced was PBMCs. The CDR3 sequence is CASSTRGSYEQYF. CDR3 bases: TGTGCCAGCAGTACCCGGGGGAGCTACGAGCAGTACTTC.